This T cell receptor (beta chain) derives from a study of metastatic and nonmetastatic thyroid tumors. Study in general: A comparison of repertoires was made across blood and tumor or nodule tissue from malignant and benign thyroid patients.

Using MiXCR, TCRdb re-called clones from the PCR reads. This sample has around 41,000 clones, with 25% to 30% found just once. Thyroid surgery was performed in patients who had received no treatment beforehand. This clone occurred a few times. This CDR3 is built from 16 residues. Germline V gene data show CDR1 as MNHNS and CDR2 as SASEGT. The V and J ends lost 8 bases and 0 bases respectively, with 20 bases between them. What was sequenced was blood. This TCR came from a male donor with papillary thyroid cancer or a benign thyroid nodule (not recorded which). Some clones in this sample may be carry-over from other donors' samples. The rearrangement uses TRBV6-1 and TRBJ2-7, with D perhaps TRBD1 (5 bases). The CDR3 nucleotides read TGTGCCAGCTATCCGCCTATAGGGGCCAACTCCTACGAGCAGTACTTC. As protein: CASYPPIGANSYEQYF.